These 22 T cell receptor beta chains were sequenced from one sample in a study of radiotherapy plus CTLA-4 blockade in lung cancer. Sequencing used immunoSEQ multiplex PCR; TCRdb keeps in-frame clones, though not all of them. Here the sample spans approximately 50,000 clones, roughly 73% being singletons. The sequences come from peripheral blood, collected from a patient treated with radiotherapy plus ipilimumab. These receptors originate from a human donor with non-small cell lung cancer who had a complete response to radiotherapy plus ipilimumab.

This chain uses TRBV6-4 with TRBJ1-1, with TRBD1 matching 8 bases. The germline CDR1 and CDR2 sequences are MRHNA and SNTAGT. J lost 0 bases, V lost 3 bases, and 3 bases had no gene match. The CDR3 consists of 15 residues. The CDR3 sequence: CASSETGAVNTEAFF. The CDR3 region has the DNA TGTGCCAGCAGTGAGACAGGGGCCGTGAACACTGAAGCTTTCTTT.

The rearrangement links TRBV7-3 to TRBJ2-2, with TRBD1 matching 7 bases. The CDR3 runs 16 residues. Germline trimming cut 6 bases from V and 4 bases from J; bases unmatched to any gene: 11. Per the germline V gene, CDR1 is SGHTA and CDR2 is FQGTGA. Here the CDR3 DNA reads TGTGCCAGCAGTTACCAGGGGGTTATGGGCACCGGGGAGCTGTTTTTT. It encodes CASSYQGVMGTGELFF.

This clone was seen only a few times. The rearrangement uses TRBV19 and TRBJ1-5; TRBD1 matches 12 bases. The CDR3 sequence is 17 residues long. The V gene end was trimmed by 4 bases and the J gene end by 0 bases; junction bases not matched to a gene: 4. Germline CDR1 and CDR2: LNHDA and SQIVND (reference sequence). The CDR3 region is CASSRGDRGLSNQPQHF. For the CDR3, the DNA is TGTGCCAGTAGTAGGGGGGACAGGGGGCTTAGCAATCAGCCCCAGCATTTT.

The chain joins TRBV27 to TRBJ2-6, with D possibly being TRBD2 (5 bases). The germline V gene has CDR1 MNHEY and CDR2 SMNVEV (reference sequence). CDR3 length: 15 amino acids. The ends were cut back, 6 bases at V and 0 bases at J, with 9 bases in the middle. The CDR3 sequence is CASRTAGSGANVLTF. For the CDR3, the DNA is TGTGCCAGCAGAACCGCGGGCTCTGGGGCCAACGTCCTGACTTTC. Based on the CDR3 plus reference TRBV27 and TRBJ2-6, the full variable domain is EAQVTQNPRYLITVTGKKLTVTCSQNMNHEYMSWYRQDPGLGLRQIYYSMNVEVTDKGDVPEGYKVSRKEKRNFPLILESPSPNQTSLYFCASRTAGSGANVLTFGAGSRLTVL.

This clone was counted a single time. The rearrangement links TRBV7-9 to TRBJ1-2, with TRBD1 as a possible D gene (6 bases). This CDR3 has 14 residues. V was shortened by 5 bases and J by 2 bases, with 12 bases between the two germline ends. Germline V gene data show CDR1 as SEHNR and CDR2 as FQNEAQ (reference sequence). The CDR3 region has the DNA TGTGCCAGCAGCCCCTTAACAGGGAACTATGGCTACACCTTC. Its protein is CASSPLTGNYGYTF.

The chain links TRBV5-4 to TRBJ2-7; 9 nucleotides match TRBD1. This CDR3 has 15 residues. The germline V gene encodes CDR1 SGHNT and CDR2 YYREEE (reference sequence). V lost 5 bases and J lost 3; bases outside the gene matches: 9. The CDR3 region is CASSRGQGNIYEQYF. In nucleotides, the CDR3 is TGTGCCAGCAGTCGCGGACAGGGGAACATCTACGAGCAGTACTTC.

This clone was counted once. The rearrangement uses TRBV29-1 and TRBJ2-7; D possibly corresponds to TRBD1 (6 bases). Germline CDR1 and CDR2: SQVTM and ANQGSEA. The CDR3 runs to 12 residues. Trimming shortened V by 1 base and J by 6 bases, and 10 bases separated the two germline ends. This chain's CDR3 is CSVEGGRGEQYF. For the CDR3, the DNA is TGCAGCGTTGAAGGGGGCAGGGGCGAGCAGTACTTC.

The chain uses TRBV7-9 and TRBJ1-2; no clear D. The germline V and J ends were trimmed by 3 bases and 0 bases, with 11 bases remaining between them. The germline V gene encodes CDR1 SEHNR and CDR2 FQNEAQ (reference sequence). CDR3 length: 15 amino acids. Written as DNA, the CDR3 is TGTGCCAGCAGCTTCGAAGTTCAGGCTAACTATGGCTACACCTTC. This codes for CASSFEVQANYGYTF.

In DNA form, the CDR3 reads TGTGCCAGCAGCTTCCCCTCAGCAGGGGGACAGGGTGACGAGCAGTACTTC. As protein: CASSFPSAGGQGDEQYF. This sequence joins TRBV7-9 and TRBJ2-7; 9 positions agree with TRBD1. The V gene's germline CDR1 is SEHNR and CDR2 FQNEAQ (reference sequence). V gave up 3 bases and J gave up 5 bases; unmatched junction bases: 14. The CDR3 length is 17 residues.

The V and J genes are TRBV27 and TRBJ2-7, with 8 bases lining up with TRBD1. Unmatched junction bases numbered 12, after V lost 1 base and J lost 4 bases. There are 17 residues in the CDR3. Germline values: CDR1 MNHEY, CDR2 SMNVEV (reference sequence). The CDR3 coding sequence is TGTGCCAGCAGTTTATTGACCGCAGGGGGCACGAGTTACGAGCAGTACTTC. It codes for CASSLLTAGGTSYEQYF.

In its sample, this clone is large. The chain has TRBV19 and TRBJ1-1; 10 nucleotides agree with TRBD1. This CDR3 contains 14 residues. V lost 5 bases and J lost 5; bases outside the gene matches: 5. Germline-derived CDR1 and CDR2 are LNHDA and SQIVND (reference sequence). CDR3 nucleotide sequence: TGTGCCAGTAGTGTGGACAGGGGGATTACTGAAGCTTTCTTT. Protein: CASSVDRGITEAFF.

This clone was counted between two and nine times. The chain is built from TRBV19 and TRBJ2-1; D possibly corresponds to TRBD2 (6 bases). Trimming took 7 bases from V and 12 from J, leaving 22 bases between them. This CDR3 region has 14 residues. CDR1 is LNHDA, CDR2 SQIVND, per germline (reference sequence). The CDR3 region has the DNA TGTGCCAGTAATTGGGGTCAGGGACTGTCTCCGCAGTTCTTC. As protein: CASNWGQGLSPQFF.

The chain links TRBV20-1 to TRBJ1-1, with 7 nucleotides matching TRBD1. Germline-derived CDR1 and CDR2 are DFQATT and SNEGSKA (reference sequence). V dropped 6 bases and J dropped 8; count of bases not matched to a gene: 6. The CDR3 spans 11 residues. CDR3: CSARQGFEAFF. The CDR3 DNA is TGCAGTGCCCGACAGGGCTTCGAAGCTTTCTTT.

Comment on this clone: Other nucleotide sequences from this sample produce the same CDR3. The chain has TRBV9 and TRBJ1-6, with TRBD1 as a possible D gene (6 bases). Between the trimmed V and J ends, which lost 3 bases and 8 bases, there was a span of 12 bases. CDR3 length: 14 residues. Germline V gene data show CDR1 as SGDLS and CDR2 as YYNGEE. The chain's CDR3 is CASSEWDTDSPLHF. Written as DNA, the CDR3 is TGTGCCAGCAGCGAATGGGACACGGATTCACCCCTCCACTTT.

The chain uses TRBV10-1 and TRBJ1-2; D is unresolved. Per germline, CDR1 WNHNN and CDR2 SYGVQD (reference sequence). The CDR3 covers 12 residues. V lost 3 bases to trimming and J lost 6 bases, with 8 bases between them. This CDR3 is CASSDSLHGYTF. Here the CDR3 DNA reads TGCGCCAGCAGTGACTCCCTTCATGGCTACACCTTC.

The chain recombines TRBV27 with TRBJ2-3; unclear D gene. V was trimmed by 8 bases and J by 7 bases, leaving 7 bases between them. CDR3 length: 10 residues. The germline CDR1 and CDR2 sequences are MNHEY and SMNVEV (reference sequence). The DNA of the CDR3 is TGTGCCAGCGGCCCCAATACGCAGTATTTT. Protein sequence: CASGPNTQYF.

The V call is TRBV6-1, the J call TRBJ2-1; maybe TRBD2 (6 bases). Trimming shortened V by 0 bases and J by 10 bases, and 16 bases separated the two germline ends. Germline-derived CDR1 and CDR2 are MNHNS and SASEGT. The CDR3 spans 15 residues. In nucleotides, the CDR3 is TGTGCCAGCAGTGAAGCGCCCCGGCCGGGAGTGGAGCAGTTCTTC. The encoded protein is CASSEAPRPGVEQFF.

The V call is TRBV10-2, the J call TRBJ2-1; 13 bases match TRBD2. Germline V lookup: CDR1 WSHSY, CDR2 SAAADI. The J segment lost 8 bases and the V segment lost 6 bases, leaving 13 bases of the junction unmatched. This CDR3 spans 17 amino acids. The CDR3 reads CASSEKQGLAGDHEQFF. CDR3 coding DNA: TGCGCCAGCAGCGAAAAACAAGGACTAGCGGGAGACCATGAGCAGTTCTTC.

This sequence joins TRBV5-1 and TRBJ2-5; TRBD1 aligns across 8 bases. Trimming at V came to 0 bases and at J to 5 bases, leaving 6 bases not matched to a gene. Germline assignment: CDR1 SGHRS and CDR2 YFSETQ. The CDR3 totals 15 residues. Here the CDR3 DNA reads TGCGCCAGCAGCTTGGCCGGGCAGGGGGCCGAGACCCAGTACTTC. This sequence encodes CASSLAGQGAETQYF.

The CDR3 reads CASSEGLAGVKTQYF. The DNA of the CDR3 is TGTGCCAGCAGTGAGGGACTAGCGGGAGTAAAGACCCAGTACTTC. The J gene is TRBJ2-5, the V gene TRBV6-1; 14 nucleotides match TRBD2. V lost 3 bases and J lost 6; bases outside the gene matches: 3. The CDR3 is 15 residues long. From germline, CDR1 is MNHNS and CDR2 SASEGT.

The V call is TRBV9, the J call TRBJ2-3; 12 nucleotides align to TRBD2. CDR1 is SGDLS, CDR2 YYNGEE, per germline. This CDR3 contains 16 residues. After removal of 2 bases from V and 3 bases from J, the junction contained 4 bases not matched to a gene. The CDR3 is CASSVLAGGLTDTQYF. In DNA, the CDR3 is TGTGCCAGCAGCGTCCTAGCGGGGGGGCTTACAGATACGCAGTATTTT.

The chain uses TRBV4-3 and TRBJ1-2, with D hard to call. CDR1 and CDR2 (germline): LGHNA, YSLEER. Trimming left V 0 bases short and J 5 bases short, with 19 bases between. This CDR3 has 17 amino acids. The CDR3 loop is CASSQEREPTPVYGYTF. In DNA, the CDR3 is TGCGCCAGCAGCCAAGAACGGGAACCGACTCCCGTTTATGGCTACACCTTC.